This is a list of T cell receptor beta chains from one sample in a study of CD8+ T cells in alopecia areata. Data came from immunoSEQ multiplex PCR; TCRdb stores just in-frame clones and leaves some out. This sample has 150,000 to 200,000 clones, with approximately 57% found just once. Sequenced material: CD4+ T cells sorted from blood, taken at week 24, from a patient treated with tofacitinib. These receptors came from a human donor with alopecia areata. The CDR3 runs from the conserved cysteine through the conserved F or W. Each record gives: V gene, CDR3 protein.

v_call: TRBV9; cdr3_aa: CASSALTGNSPLHF
v_call: TRBV29-1; cdr3_aa: CSSESWGTNTGELFF
v_call: TRBV6-1; cdr3_aa: CASSVPYGYTF
v_call: TRBV6-6; cdr3_aa: CASNLAGAVHNEQFF
v_call: TRBV11-2; cdr3_aa: CASSFGTGTNTEAFF
v_call: TRBV2; cdr3_aa: CASSAGTPNSPLHF
v_call: TRBV29-1; cdr3_aa: CSVGPQGYETQYF
v_call: TRBV2; cdr3_aa: CASSEARIDTQYF
v_call: TRBV6-5; cdr3_aa: CASSPRIDETQYF
v_call: TRBV10-3; cdr3_aa: CAISGRGLYGYTF
v_call: TRBV4-3; cdr3_aa: CASSQEGQGVETQYF
v_call: TRBV30; cdr3_aa: CAWSAGGNYGYTF
v_call: TRBV30; cdr3_aa: CAWSITGFGDGYTF
v_call: TRBV14; cdr3_aa: CASSQVNTGYTF
v_call: TRBV7-3; cdr3_aa: CASSPNQNSPLHF
v_call: TRBV5-1; cdr3_aa: CASSYGEIQPDEQYF
v_call: TRBV30; cdr3_aa: CAWTSGYNEQFF
v_call: TRBV4-2; cdr3_aa: CASSGDRGRDEQFF
v_call: TRBV2; cdr3_aa: CASSSAGLRGETQYF
v_call: TRBV30; cdr3_aa: CASKPGPGANVLTF
v_call: TRBV25-1; cdr3_aa: CASSETGTVISYEQYF
v_call: TRBV2; cdr3_aa: CASRDTYTF
v_call: TRBV2; cdr3_aa: CASSEIGTEAFF
v_call: TRBV6-5; cdr3_aa: CASSSEGWGTEAFF
v_call: TRBV29-1; cdr3_aa: CSVRTSGGAADTQYF
v_call: TRBV6-1; cdr3_aa: CASSSQYSNQPQHF